This T cell receptor (beta chain) was obtained from a study of CD8 T cells in Susac syndrome. Study-level background: When their blood was taken, the Susac syndrome patients had either not yet had any therapy, were taking corticosteroids, or were taking intravenous immunoglobulin alone.

RNA in amounts of roughly 0.5 to 1 ug was reverse transcribed with random hexamers. A multiplex approach, immunoSEQ multiplex PCR, amplified TCR beta CDR3 across 54 Vbeta and 13 Jbeta. TCRdb recomputed calls from the immunoSEQ multiplex PCR reads with MiXCR, one row per CDR3 protein. The table has approximately 190,000 distinct CDR3 sequences, 90% to 95% seen once. The V and J ends lost 4 bases and 3 bases respectively, with 20 bases between them. Germline V lookup: CDR1 SGHTS, CDR2 YDEGEE. This CDR3 region has 17 residues. The chain links TRBV5-8 to TRBJ2-1, with D possibly being TRBD1 or TRBD2 (7 bases each). Sequences were obtained from CD4+ T cells from PBMCs. The clonotype comes from a human donor with Susac syndrome. CDR3 in DNA: TGTGCCAGCAGCCGCCAGGGGGGGAGGCCCTACTACAATGAGCAGTTCTTC. This codes for CASSRQGGRPYYNEQFF.